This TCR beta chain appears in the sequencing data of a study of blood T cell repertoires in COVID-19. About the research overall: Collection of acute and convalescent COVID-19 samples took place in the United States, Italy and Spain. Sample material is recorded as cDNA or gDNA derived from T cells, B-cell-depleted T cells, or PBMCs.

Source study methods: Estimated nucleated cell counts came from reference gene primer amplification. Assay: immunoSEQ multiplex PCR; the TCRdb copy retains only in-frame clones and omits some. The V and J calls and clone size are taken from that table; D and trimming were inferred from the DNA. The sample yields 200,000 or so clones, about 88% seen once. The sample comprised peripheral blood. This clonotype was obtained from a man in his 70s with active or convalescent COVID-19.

The CDR3 DNA reads TGTGCCAGCAGCCCCTTTCCGGGACAGGGGGCGAGTGGCTACACCTTC. This encodes CASSPFPGQGASGYTF. The J gene is TRBJ1-2, the V gene TRBV3-1 (or the pseudogene TRBV3-2); TRBD1 aligns across 12 bases. Looked up from germline, CDR1 is LGHDT and CDR2 is YNNKEL (reference sequence). This CDR3 comprises 16 residues. V lost 4 bases to trimming and J lost 7 bases; unmatched junction nucleotides: 10.